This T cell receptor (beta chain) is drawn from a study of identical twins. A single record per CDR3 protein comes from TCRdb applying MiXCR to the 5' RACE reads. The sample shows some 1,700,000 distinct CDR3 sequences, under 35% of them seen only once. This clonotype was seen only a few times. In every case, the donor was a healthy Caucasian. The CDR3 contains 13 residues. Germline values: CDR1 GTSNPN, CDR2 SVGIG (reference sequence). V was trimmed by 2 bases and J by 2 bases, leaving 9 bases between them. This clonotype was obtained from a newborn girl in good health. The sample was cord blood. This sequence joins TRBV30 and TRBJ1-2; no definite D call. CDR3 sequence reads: CAWSPQANYGYTF. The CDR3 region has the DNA TGTGCCTGGAGTCCCCAGGCAAACTATGGCTACACCTTC.